The 12 T cell receptor beta chains in this list originate from one sample, sequenced in a study of patients and donors after allogeneic stem cell transplantation. TCRdb re-called the RT-PCR reads through MiXCR, storing one row per CDR3 protein. The repertoire includes approximately 200,000 distinct CDR3 sequences, roughly 14% of them detected once, and 11% sits in the top ten. Sequencing was carried out using blood, either unsorted or a sorted T cell fraction (not recorded which). The origin of the receptors is a human donor who was either an allogeneic HSCT recipient or a stem cell or donor lymphocyte infusion donor (not recorded which). It is not recorded whose cells these are; they may come from a transplant donor.

For this clonotype: One end of the junction does not line up with germline, which may come from a read error. The chain carries TRBV7-7 and TRBJ1-3, with D maybe TRBD1 (6 bases). In germline, CDR1 is SSHAT, CDR2 FNYEAQ (reference sequence). The CDR3 spans 16 residues. The CDR3 is CASSPGWTDSGNTIYF. In DNA, the CDR3 is TGTGCTAGCAGCCCCGGGTGGACAGACTCTGGAAACACCATATATTTT. The whole variable domain, remainder taken from reference TRBV7-7 and TRBJ1-3, is GAGVSQSPRYKVTKRGQDVTLRCDPISSHATLYWYQQALGQGPEFLTYFNYEAQPDKSGLPSDRFSAERPEGSISTLTIQRTEQRDSAMYRCASSPGWTDSGNTIYFGEGSWLTVV.

In regard to this clonotype: This may come from a read error, since a much larger clone is one base off. The chain employs TRBV6-6 and TRBJ1-5; D unresolved. This CDR3 spans 11 amino acids. In germline, CDR1 is MNHNY, CDR2 SVGAGI (reference sequence). The CDR3 spells CSSRADAAQHF. The CDR3 DNA reads TGTTCCAGCAGAGCGGACGCTGCCCAGCATTTT.

This clonotype was counted a few times. V usage is TRBV29-1 and J usage is TRBJ1-1, with 7 bases that match TRBD1. Losses at the gene ends were 1 base for V and 6 bases for J; bases not matched to a gene: 5. The CDR3 extends over 13 amino acids. Looked up from germline, CDR1 is SQVTM and CDR2 is ANQGSEA. This CDR3 reads CSVEGQGFAEAFF. CDR3 sequence (DNA): TGCAGCGTTGAAGGACAGGGTTTCGCTGAAGCTTTCTTT.

CDR3 protein: CASSFSREAYNEQFF. The CDR3 DNA follows: TGTGCCAGCAGTTTCTCCCGGGAGGCCTACAATGAGCAGTTCTTC. The chain couples TRBV12-3 or TRBV12-4 to TRBJ2-1; 7 nucleotides agree with TRBD2. V gave up 3 bases and J gave up 2 bases; unmatched junction bases: 4. The CDR3 loop spans 15 amino acids.

The chain recombines TRBV7-9 with TRBJ1-2; D is ambiguous. The V gene's germline CDR1 is SEHNR and CDR2 FQNEAQ (reference sequence). The CDR3 totals 14 residues. V was cut by 5 bases and J by 2 bases, with 12 bases left in between. The CDR3 sequence is CASSTSQTNYGYTF. The CDR3 nucleotides are TGTGCCAGCAGCACCTCGCAGACAAACTATGGCTACACCTTC. The whole variable domain, filled in from reference TRBV7-9 and TRBJ1-2, reads DTGVSQNPRHKITKRGQNVTFRCDPISEHNRLYWYRQTLGQGPEFLTYFQNEAQLEKSRLLSDRFSAERPKGSFSTLEIQRTEQGDSAMYLCASSTSQTNYGYTFGSGTRLTVV.

This clonotype was seen more than once but under ten times. The chain couples TRBV2 to TRBJ2-7; D is uncertain. The CDR3 extends over 14 amino acids. CDR1 SNHLY and CDR2 FYNNEI come from the germline V gene. V lost 2 bases and J lost 2, with 10 bases in between. The DNA for the CDR3 is TGTGCCAGCAGTGAACTTTACAGAGCCTACGAGCAGTACTTC. Protein: CASSELYRAYEQYF.

The chain carries TRBV3-1 and TRBJ1-1; 11 positions match TRBD1. J gave up 11 bases and V 4 bases, and 15 bases lay outside the gene matches. Germline-derived CDR1 and CDR2 are LGHDT and YNNKEL (reference sequence). The CDR3 runs to 16 residues. The CDR3 nucleotides read TGTGCCAGCAGCCGGACAGGGGGCAACGGTGCGTGGGAGGCTTTCTTT. Amino acids: CASSRTGGNGAWEAFF.

The gene calls are TRBV12-3 or TRBV12-4 and TRBJ2-7, with D possibly being TRBD1 (6 bases). Trimming pared 1 base from V and 3 bases from J, leaving 16 bases between. The CDR3 covers 16 residues. The CDR3 protein is CASSLGPAGVGYEQYF. CDR3 in DNA: TGTGCCAGCAGTTTAGGGCCAGCAGGGGTCGGCTACGAGCAGTACTTC.

This clonotype has ten or more counts. The genes are TRBV29-1 and TRBJ2-2; either TRBD1 or TRBD2 may fit D (5 bases each). There are 14 residues in the CDR3. Germline V gene sequence: CDR1 SQVTM, CDR2 ANQGSEA. Trimming pared 6 bases from V and 2 bases from J, leaving 13 bases between. CDR3 loop: CSVLYGGNTGELFF. CDR3 DNA: TGCAGCGTGCTTTATGGGGGAAACACCGGGGAGCTGTTTTTT.

As regards this clonotype: This likely comes from a read error, as the CDR3 has no conserved phenylalanine or tryptophan at its end. The genes are TRBV7-2 and TRBJ2-7, with D perhaps TRBD2 (6 bases). From germline, CDR1 is SGHTA and CDR2 FQGNSA. The germline V and J ends were trimmed by 4 bases and 2 bases, with 15 bases remaining between them. The CDR3 loop spans 15 amino acids. DNA for the CDR3: TGTGCCAGCAGCTCCGGCGGGGCACTCCCCTACGAGCAGTACCTC. It codes for CASSSGGALPYEQYL.

This clonotype was seen only a few times. V is TRBV12-3 or TRBV12-4 and J is TRBJ1-2; 11 bases fit TRBD1. The CDR3 covers 14 residues. The J segment lost 4 bases and the V segment lost 5 bases, leaving 3 bases of the junction unmatched. This chain's CDR3 is CASSGDRGVYGYTF. CDR3 sequence (DNA): TGTGCCAGCAGTGGGGACAGGGGGGTCTATGGCTACACCTTC.

This clonotype was observed a single time. The V gene is TRBV24-1, the J gene TRBJ2-5; 13 bases map to TRBD2. CDR1 and CDR2 from the germline V gene are KGHDR and SFDVKD. This CDR3 has 16 amino acids. Trimming took 4 bases from V and 3 from J; bases not matched to a gene: 4. CDR3 DNA: TGTGCCACCAGTGACACCGGGACTAGCGGGAAAGAGACCCAGTACTTC. It codes for CATSDTGTSGKETQYF.